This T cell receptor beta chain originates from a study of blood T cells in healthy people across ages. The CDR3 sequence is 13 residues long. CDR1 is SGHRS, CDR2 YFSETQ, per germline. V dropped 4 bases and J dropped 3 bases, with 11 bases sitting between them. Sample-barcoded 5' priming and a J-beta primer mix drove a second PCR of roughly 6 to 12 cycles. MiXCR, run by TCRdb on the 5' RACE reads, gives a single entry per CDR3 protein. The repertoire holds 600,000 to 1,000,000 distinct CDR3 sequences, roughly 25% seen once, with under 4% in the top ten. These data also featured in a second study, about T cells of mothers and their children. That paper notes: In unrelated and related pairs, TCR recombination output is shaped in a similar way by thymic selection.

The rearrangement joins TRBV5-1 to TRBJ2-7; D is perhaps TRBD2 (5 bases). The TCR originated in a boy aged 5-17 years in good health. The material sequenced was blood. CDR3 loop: CASSPGEDYEQYF. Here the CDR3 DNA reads TGCGCCAGCAGCCCCGGGGAAGACTACGAGCAGTACTTC.